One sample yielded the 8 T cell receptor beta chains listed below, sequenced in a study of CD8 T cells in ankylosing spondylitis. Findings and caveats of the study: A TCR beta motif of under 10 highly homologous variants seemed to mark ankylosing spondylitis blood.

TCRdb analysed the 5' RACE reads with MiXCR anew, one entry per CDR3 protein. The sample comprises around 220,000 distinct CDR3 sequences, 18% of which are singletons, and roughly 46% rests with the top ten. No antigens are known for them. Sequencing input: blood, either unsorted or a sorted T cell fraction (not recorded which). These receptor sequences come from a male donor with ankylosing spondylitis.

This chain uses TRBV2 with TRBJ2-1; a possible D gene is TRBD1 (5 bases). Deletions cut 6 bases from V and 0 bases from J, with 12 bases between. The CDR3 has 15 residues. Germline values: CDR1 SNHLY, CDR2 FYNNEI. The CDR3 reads CASRATGISYNEQFF. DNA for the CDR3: TGTGCCAGCAGGGCCACAGGCATCTCCTACAATGAGCAGTTCTTC.

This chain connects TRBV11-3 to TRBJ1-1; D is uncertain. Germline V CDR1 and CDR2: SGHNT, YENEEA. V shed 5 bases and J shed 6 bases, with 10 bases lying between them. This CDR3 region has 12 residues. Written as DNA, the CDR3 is TGTGCCAGCAGCCCCTCGGACTCTGAAGCTTTCTTT. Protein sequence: CASSPSDSEAFF. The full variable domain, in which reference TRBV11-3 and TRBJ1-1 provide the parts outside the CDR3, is EAGVVQSPRYKIIEKKQPVAFWCNPISGHNTLYWYLQNLGQGPELLIRYENEEAVDDSQLPKDRFSAERLKGVDSTLKIQPAELGDSAVYLCASSPSDSEAFFGQGTRLTVV.

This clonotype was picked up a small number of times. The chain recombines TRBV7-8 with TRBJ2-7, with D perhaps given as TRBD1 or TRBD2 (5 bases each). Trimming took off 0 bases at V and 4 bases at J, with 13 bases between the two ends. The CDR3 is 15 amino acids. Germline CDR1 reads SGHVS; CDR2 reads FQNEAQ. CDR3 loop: CASSLARGSSYEQYF. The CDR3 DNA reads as TGTGCCAGCAGCTTAGCCCGGGGCAGCTCTTACGAGCAGTACTTC.

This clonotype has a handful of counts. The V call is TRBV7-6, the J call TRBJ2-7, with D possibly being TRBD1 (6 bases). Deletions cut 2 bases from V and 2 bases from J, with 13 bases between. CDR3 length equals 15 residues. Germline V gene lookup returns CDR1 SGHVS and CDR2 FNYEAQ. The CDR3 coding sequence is TGTGCCAGCAGCTTATCTTGGGACATAGCCTACGAGCAGTACTTC. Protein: CASSLSWDIAYEQYF.

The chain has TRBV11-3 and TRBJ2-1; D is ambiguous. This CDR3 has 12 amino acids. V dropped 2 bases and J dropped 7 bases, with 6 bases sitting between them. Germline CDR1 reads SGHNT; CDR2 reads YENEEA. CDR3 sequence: CASSLLQNEQFF. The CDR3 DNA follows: TGTGCCAGCAGCTTATTACAAAATGAGCAGTTCTTC.

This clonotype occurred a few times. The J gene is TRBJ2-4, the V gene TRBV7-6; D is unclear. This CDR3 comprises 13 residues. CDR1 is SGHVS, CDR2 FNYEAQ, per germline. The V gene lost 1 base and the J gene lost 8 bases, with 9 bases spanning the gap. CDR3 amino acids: CASSLVSRDIQYF. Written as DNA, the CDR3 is TGTGCCAGCAGCTTAGTTTCTCGGGACATTCAGTACTTC. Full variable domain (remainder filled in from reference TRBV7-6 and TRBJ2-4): GAGVSQSPRYKVTKRGQDVALRCDPISGHVSLYWYRQALGQGPEFLTYFNYEAQQDKSGLPNDRFSAERPEGSISTLTIQRTEQRDSAMYRCASSLVSRDIQYFGAGTRLSVL.

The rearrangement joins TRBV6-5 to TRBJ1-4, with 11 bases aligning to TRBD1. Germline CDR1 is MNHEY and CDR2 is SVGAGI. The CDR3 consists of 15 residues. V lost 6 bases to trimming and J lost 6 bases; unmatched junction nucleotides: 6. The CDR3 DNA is TGTGCCAGCAGAGACTCGGGACAGGGGGATGAAAAACTGTTTTTT. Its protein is CASRDSGQGDEKLFF.

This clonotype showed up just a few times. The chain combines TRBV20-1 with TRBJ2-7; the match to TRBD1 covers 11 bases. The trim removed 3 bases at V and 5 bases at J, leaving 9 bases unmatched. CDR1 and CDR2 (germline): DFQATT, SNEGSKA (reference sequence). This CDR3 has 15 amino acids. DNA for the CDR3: TGCAGTGCTAGGGAATTCGGACAGGGGGCCCACGAGCAGTACTTC. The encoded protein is CSAREFGQGAHEQYF.